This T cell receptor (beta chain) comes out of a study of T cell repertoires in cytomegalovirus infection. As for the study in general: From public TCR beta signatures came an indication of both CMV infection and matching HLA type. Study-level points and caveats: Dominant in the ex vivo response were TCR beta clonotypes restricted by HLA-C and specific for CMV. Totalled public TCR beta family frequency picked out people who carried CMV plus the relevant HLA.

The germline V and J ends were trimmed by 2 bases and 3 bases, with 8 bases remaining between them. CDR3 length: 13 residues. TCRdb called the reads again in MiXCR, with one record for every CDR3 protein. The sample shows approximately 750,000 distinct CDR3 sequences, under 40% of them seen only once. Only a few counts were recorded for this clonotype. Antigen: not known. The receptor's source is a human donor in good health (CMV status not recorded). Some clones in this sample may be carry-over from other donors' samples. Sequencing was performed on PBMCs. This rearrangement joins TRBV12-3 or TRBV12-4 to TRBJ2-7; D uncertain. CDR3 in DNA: TGTGCCAGCAGTTTACTGCGATTCTACGAGCAGTACTTC. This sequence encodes CASSLLRFYEQYF.